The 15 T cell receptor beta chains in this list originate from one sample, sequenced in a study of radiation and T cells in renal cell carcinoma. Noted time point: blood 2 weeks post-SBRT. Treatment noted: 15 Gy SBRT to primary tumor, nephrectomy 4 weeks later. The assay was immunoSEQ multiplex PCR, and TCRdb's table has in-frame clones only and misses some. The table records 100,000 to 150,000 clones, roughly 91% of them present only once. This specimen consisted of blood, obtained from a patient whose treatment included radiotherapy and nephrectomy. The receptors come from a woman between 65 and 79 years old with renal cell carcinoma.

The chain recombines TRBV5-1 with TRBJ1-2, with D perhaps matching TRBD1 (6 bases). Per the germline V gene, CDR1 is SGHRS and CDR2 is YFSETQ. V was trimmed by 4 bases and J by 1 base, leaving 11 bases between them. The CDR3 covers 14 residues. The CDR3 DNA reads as TGCGCCAGCAGCACCGGGACAAATAACTATGGCTACACCTTC. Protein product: CASSTGTNNYGYTF. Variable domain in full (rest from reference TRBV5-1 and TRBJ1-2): KAGVTQTPRYLIKTRGQQVTLSCSPISGHRSVSWYQQTPGQGLQFLFEYFSETQRNKGNFPGRFSGRQFSNSRSEMNVSTLELGDSALYLCASSTGTNNYGYTFGSGTRLTVV.

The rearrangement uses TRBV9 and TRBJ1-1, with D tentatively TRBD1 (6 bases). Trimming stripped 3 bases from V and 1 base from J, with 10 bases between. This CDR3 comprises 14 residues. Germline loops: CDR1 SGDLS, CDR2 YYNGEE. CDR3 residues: CASSEGGGNTEAFF. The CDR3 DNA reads TGTGCCAGCAGCGAGGGAGGGGGGAACACTGAAGCTTTCTTT.

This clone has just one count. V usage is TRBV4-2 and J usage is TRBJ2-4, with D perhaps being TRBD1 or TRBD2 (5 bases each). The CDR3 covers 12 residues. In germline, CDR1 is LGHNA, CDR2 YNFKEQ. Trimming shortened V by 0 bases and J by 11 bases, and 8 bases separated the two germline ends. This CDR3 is CASSQDGGVQYF. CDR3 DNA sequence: TGTGCCAGCAGCCAAGATGGGGGAGTTCAGTACTTC.

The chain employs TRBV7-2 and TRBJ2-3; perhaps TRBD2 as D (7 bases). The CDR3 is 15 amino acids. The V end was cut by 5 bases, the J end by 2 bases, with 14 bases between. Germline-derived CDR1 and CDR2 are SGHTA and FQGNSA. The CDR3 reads CASSRGDILTDTQYF. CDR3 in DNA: TGTGCCAGCAGCCGGGGGGACATACTCACAGATACGCAGTATTTT.

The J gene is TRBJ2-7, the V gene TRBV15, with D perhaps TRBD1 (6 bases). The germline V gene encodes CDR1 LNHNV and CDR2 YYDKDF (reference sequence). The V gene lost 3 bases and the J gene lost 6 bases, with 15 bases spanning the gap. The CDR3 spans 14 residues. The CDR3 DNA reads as TGTGCCACCAGCAGGGTGACTACAGGGTCCGAGCAGTACTTC. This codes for CATSRVTTGSEQYF.

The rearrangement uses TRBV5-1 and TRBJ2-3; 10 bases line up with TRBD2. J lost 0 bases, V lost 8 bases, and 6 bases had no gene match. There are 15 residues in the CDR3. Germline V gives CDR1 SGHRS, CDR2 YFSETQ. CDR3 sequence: CASRTSGVSTDTQYF. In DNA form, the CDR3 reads TGCGCCAGTCGAACTAGCGGGGTTAGCACAGATACGCAGTATTTT.

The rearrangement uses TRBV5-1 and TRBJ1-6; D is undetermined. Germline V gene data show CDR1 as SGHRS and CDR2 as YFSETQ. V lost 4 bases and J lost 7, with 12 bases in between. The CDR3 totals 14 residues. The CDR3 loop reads CASSHGETNSPLHF. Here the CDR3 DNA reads TGCGCCAGCAGCCACGGGGAGACCAATTCACCCCTCCACTTT.

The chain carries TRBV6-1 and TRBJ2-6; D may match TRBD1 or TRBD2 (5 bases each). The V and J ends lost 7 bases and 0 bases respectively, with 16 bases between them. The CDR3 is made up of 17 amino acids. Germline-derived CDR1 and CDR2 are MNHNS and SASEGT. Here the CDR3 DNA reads TGTGCCAGCAATGACGGGACCTACCTCTCTGGGGCCAACGTCCTGACTTTC. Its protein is CASNDGTYLSGANVLTF.

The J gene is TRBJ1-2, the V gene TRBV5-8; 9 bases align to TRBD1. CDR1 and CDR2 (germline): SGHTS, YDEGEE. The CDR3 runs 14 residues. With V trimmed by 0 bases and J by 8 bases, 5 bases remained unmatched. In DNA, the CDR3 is TGTGCCAGCAGCTTGGGGACAGGGGCGGAAGGCTACACCTTC. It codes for CASSLGTGAEGYTF.

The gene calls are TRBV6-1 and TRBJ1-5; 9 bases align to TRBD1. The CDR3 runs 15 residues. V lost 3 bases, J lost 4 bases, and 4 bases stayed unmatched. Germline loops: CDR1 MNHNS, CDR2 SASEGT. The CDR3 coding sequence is TGTGCCAGCAGTGAGGGGACAGGGCCGAATCAGCCCCAGCATTTT. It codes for CASSEGTGPNQPQHF.

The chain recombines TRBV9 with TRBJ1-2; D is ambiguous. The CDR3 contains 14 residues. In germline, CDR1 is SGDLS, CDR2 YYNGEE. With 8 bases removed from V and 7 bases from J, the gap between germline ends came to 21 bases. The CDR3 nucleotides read TGTGCCAGTAGTCAGACAACCTCGGGGTCTGGCTACACCTTC. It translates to CASSQTTSGSGYTF.

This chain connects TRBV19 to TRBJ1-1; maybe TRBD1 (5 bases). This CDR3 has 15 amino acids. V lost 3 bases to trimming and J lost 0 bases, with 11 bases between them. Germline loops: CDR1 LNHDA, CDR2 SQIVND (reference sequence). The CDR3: CASSIPGLLNTEAFF. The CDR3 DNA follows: TGTGCCAGTAGTATCCCAGGGTTATTGAACACTGAAGCTTTCTTT.

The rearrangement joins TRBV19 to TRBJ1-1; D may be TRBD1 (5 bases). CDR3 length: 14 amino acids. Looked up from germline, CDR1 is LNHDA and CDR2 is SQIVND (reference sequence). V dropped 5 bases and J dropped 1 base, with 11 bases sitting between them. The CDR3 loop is CASSLEGRNTEAFF. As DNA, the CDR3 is TGTGCCAGTAGTCTTGAGGGGAGGAACACTGAAGCTTTCTTT. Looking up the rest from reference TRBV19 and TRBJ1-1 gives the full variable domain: DGGITQSPKYLFRKEGQNVTLSCEQNLNHDAMYWYRQDPGQGLRLIYYSQIVNDFQKGDIAEGYSVSREKKESFPLTVTSAQKNPTAFYLCASSLEGRNTEAFFGQGTRLTVV.

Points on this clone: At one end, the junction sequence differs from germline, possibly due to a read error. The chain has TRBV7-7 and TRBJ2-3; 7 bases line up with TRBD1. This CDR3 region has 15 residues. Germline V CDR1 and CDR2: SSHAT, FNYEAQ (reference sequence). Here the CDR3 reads CASSLAGRGTDTQYF. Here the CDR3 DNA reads TGTGCTAGCAGCTTAGCCGGCAGGGGGACAGATACGCAGTATTTT.

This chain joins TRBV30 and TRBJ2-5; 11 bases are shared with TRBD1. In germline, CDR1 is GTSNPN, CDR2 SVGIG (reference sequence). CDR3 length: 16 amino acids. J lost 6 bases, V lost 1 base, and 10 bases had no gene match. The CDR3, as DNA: TGTGCCTGGAGTGGGAAGGGACAGGGGGTACTTCAGACCCAGTACTTC. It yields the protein CAWSGKGQGVLQTQYF. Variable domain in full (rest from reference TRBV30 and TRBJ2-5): SQTIHQWPATLVQPVGSPLSLECTVEGTSNPNLYWYRQAAGRGLQLLFYSVGIGQISSEVPQNLSASRPQDRQFILSSKKLLLSDSGFYLCAWSGKGQGVLQTQYFGPGTRLLVL.